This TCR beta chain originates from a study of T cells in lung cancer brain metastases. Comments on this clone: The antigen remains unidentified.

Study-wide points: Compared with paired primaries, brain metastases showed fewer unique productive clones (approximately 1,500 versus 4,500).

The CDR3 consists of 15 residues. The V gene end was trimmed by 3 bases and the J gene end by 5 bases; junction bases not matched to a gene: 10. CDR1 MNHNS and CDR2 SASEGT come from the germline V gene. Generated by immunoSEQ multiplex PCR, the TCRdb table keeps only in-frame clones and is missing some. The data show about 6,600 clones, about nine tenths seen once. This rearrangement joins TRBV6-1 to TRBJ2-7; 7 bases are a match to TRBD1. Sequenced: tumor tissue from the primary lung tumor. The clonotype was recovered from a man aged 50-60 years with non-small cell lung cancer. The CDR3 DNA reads TGTGCCAGCAGTGATACGGTTTCCGGGACAGACGAGCAGTACTTC. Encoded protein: CASSDTVSGTDEQYF.